One and the same sample provided the 12 T cell receptor beta chains below, sequenced in a study of PD-L1 blockade in urothelial cancer. Generated by immunoSEQ multiplex PCR, the TCRdb table keeps only in-frame clones and is missing some. The table shows 85,000 to 90,000 clones, with roughly nine tenths occurring only once. The source was PBMCs, collected around atezolizumab (anti-PD-L1) treatment. Every receptor here comes from a man in his sixties with urothelial cancer.

The chain carries TRBV11-3 and TRBJ2-1, with 12 bases fitting TRBD2. Losses at the gene ends were 1 base for V and 4 bases for J; bases not matched to a gene: 5. The germline V gene encodes CDR1 SGHNT and CDR2 YENEEA. There are 17 residues in the CDR3. CDR3 sequence (DNA): TGTGCCAGCAGCTTAGGTACACTAGCGGGAGGTTACAATGAGCAGTTCTTC. Translating it yields CASSLGTLAGGYNEQFF. The whole variable domain, remainder taken from reference TRBV11-3 and TRBJ2-1, is EAGVVQSPRYKIIEKKQPVAFWCNPISGHNTLYWYLQNLGQGPELLIRYENEEAVDDSQLPKDRFSAERLKGVDSTLKIQPAELGDSAVYLCASSLGTLAGGYNEQFFGPGTRLTVL.

The chain couples TRBV6-5 to TRBJ2-3; 10 nucleotides match TRBD2. The germline V gene encodes CDR1 MNHEY and CDR2 SVGAGI. Germline trimming cut 6 bases from V and 5 bases from J; bases unmatched to any gene: 8. This CDR3 has 15 residues. CDR3 nucleotide sequence: TGTGCCAGCAGCCTACGAGGACTAGCGGAAGATACGCAGTATTTT. It specifies CASSLRGLAEDTQYF.

The chain has TRBV6-5 and TRBJ1-3, with D possibly being TRBD1 (6 bases). Trimming removed 6 bases at V and 1 base at J, with 10 bases between. This CDR3 has 14 amino acids. CDR1 and CDR2 (germline): MNHEY, SVGAGI. Here the CDR3 reads CASRDRLSGNTIYF. In DNA, the CDR3 is TGTGCCAGCAGAGACAGGTTATCTGGAAACACCATATATTTT.

The rearrangement uses TRBV6-5 and TRBJ1-1; D gene unclear. This CDR3 has 14 amino acids. Germline CDR1 reads MNHEY; CDR2 reads SVGAGI. The V end was cut by 3 bases, the J end by 4 bases, with 12 bases between. In nucleotides, the CDR3 is TGTGCCAGCAGTTATGGTCCGGGTGGCACTGAAGCTTTCTTT. Protein sequence: CASSYGPGGTEAFF.

V gene TRBV5-8 combines with J gene TRBJ2-2, with 8 nucleotides matching TRBD1. With V trimmed by 3 bases and J by 0 bases, 4 bases remained unmatched. This CDR3 comprises 16 residues. CDR1 is SGHTS, CDR2 YDEGEE, per germline. The CDR3 is CASSSGQGPNTGELFF. The CDR3 coding sequence is TGTGCCAGCAGCTCCGGACAGGGACCGAACACCGGGGAGCTGTTTTTT.

This chain joins TRBV2 and TRBJ2-7; TRBD1 aligns across 9 bases. Germline CDR1 reads SNHLY; CDR2 reads FYNNEI. The CDR3 runs to 14 residues. The V and J ends lost 6 bases and 6 bases, in that order; junction bases with no gene match: 9. The CDR3 spells CASRGDRQGGEQYF. The CDR3 DNA reads TGTGCCAGCAGAGGGGACAGACAGGGGGGCGAGCAGTACTTC.

J is TRBJ2-1 and V is TRBV10-3; 7 bases are a match to TRBD2. Germline values: CDR1 ENHRY, CDR2 SYGVKD. With V trimmed by 6 bases and J by 4 bases, 9 bases remained unmatched. CDR3 size: 15 residues. CDR3 region: CAIRPGGQTYNEQFF. DNA for the CDR3: TGTGCCATCAGGCCGGGGGGTCAAACTTACAATGAGCAGTTCTTC.

The gene calls are TRBV5-4 and TRBJ1-2; no clear D gene. The CDR3 spans 13 residues. V was shortened by 0 bases and J by 4 bases, with 7 bases between the two germline ends. Germline V lookup: CDR1 SGHNT, CDR2 YYREEE (reference sequence). The CDR3 loop reads CASSLDQAYGYTF. The CDR3 nucleotides read TGTGCCAGCAGCTTGGATCAGGCCTATGGCTACACCTTC.

Here the CDR3 reads CASSLDRLTGELFF. CDR3 DNA: TGTGCCAGCAGCTTAGATCGCCTAACCGGGGAGCTGTTTTTT. The genes are TRBV7-9 and TRBJ2-2; no definite D call. V shed 1 base and J shed 5 bases, with 8 bases lying between them. CDR1 is SEHNR and CDR2 is FQNEAQ in the germline V gene (reference sequence). This CDR3 has 14 amino acids. Full variable domain (missing parts from reference TRBV7-9 and TRBJ2-2): DTGVSQNPRHKITKRGQNVTFRCDPISEHNRLYWYRQTLGQGPEFLTYFQNEAQLEKSRLLSDRFSAERPKGSFSTLEIQRTEQGDSAMYLCASSLDRLTGELFFGEGSRLTVL.

The chain combines TRBV9 with TRBJ1-2, with TRBD1 matching over 8 bases. Germline V gene lookup returns CDR1 SGDLS and CDR2 YYNGEE. The CDR3 is made up of 17 amino acids. V shed 3 bases and J 2 bases; nucleotides not matched to a gene: 12. This chain's CDR3 is CASSAQGANRGNYGYTF. Here the CDR3 DNA reads TGTGCCAGCAGCGCCCAGGGGGCGAACAGGGGGAACTATGGCTACACCTTC.

The rearrangement joins TRBV14 to TRBJ2-2; no firm D call. Per germline, CDR1 SGHDN and CDR2 FVKESK. The CDR3 covers 15 residues. Between the trimmed V and J ends, which lost 0 bases and 1 base, there was a span of 6 bases. CDR3 region: CASSQDRLNTGELFF. CDR3 nucleotide sequence: TGTGCCAGCAGCCAAGATCGTCTGAACACCGGGGAGCTGTTTTTT.

The rearrangement joins TRBV5-1 to TRBJ2-5; 10 bases agree with TRBD1. Losses at the gene ends were 5 bases for V and 1 base for J; bases not matched to a gene: 2. CDR3 size: 14 residues. Germline V lookup: CDR1 SGHRS, CDR2 YFSETQ. CDR3: CASRRQGAQETQYF. For the CDR3, the DNA is TGCGCCAGCAGACGACAGGGGGCCCAAGAGACCCAGTACTTC.